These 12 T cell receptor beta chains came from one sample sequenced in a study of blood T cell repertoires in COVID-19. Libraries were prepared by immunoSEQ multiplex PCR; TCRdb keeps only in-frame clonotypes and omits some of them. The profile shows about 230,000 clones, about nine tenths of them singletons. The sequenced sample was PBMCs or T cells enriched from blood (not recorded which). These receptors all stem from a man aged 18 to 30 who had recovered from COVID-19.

The CDR3 DNA is TGTGCCAGCAGCCAACTAACGGGGAGCTCTGGAAACACCATATATTTT. This translates into CASSQLTGSSGNTIYF. The chain links TRBV14 to TRBJ1-3; D unresolved. Trimming removed 2 bases at V and 0 bases at J, with 11 bases between. Germline V lookup: CDR1 SGHDN, CDR2 FVKESK. The CDR3 runs 16 residues.

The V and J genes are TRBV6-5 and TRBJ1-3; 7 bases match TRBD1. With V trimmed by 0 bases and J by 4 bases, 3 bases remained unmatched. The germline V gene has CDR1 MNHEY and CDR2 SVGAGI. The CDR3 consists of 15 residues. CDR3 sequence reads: CASSYSGTAGNTIYF. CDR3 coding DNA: TGTGCCAGCAGTTACTCAGGGACAGCCGGAAACACCATATATTTT.

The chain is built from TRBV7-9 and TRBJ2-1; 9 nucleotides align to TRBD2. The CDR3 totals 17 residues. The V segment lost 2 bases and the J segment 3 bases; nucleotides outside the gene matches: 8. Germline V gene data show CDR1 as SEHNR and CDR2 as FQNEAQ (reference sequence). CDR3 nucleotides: TGTGCCAGCAGCTTACCTATCCGACTAGCGGTCTACAATGAGCAGTTCTTC. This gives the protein CASSLPIRLAVYNEQFF.

The CDR3 DNA is TGTGCCAGCAGCTTAGAAGCAGGGCGAGAGACCCAGTACTTC. Translation gives CASSLEAGRETQYF. The chain uses TRBV7-8 and TRBJ2-5; D may be TRBD1 (5 bases). Germline CDR1 and CDR2: SGHVS and FQNEAQ. The CDR3 covers 14 residues. The germline V and J ends were trimmed by 1 base and 4 bases, with 10 bases remaining between them.

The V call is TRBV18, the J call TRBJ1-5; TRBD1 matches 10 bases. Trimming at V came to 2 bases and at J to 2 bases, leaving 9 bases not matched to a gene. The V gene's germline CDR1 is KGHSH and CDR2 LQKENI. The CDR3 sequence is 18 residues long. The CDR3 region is CASSPIPGQGSGNQPQHF. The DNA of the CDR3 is TGTGCCAGCTCACCAATACCGGGACAGGGGAGTGGCAATCAGCCCCAGCATTTT.

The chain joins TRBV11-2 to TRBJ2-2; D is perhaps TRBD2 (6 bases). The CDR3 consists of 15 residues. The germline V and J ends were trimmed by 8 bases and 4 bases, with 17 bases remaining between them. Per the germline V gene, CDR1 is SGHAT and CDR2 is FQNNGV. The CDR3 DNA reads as TGTGCCAGCGCGTGGTTGGGGGACTTCACCGGGGAGCTGTTTTTT. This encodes CASAWLGDFTGELFF.

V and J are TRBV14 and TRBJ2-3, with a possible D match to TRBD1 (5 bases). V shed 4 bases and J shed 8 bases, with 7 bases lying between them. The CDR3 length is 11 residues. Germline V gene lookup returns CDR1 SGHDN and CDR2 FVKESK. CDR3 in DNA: TGTGCCAGCAGCCGAGACAGTACGCAGTATTTT. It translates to CASSRDSTQYF.

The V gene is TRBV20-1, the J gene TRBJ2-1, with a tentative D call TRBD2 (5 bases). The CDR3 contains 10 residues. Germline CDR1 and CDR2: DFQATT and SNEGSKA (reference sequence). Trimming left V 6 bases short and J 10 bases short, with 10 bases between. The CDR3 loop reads CSASREEQFF. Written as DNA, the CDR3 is TGCAGTGCCAGCCGGGAAGAGCAGTTCTTC.

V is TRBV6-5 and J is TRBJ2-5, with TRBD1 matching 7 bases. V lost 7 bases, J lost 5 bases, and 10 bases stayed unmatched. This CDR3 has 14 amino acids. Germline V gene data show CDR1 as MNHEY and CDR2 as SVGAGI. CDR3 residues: CASKELTGSETQYF. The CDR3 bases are TGTGCCAGCAAAGAACTGACAGGGAGTGAGACCCAGTACTTC.

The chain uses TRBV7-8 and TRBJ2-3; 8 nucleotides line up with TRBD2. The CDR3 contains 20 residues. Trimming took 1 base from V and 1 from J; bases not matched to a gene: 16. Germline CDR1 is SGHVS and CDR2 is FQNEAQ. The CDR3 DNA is TGTGCCAGCAGCTTAGGGGTTTTGGCTAGCGGGTGGTTCGGCACAGATACGCAGTATTTT. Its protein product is CASSLGVLASGWFGTDTQYF.

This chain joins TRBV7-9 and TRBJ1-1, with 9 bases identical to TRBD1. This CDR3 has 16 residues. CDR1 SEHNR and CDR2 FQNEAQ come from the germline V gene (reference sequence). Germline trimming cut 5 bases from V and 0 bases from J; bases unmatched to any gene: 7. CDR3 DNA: TGTGCCAGCAGCCCTGGGACAGGGCCAATGAACACTGAAGCTTTCTTT. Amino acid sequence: CASSPGTGPMNTEAFF.

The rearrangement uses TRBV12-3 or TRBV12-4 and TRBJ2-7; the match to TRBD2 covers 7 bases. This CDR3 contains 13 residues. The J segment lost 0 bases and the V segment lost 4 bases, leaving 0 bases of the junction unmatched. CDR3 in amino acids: CASSSSGSYEQYF. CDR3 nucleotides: TGTGCCAGCAGTTCTAGCGGCTCCTACGAGCAGTACTTC.